This TCR beta chain appears in the sequencing data of a study of spatial heterogeneity in lung cancer. About the study: As counted in raw reads, each unique TCR and UMI combination appeared more than ten times on average. Findings of the study overall: Within tumors, counts of expanded alpha and beta TCRs tracked tumor mutation counts.

This clonotype was found many times. The antigen remains unidentified. Using its own MiXCR run on the 5' RACE reads, TCRdb lists one record per CDR3 protein. This table holds about 8,100 distinct CDR3 sequences, 4.5% to 6% found once. Looked up from germline, CDR1 is WSHSY and CDR2 is SAAADI. Unmatched junction bases numbered 4, after V lost 6 bases and J lost 3 bases. The CDR3 runs to 14 residues. Time point specified: sample taken at primary tumor resection. Unsorted samples of tumor, nontumor lung or frozen PBMC had their whole RNA sequenced. Sequencing used lung tumor tissue, obtained at surgery. The clonotype originates from a male donor with early-stage non-small cell lung cancer. The J gene is TRBJ1-3, the V gene TRBV10-2; 8 bases map to TRBD1. CDR3 nucleotides: TGCGCCAGCAGCAGGGGGCAGGATGGAAACACCATATATTTT. Translated: CASSRGQDGNTIYF.